The present T cell receptor (beta chain) was sequenced within a study of blood T cell repertoires in COVID-19. Study information: Acute and convalescent COVID-19 specimens originated in the United States, Italy and Spain. From T cells, B-cell-depleted T cells, or PBMCs came the material, which was cDNA or gDNA.

Method: immunoSEQ multiplex PCR; TCRdb's copy keeps in-frame clones and lacks some. The repertoire holds around 250,000 clones, with around 85% as singletons. Germline V gene lookup returns CDR1 SGHNT and CDR2 YYREEE (reference sequence). Losses at the gene ends were 4 bases for V and 1 base for J; bases not matched to a gene: 3. This CDR3 comprises 15 residues. Participants had their cohort set by participant-reported clinical history. The chain uses TRBV5-4 and TRBJ2-3, with 10 bases fitting TRBD2. Sequenced input: PBMCs or T cells enriched from blood (not recorded which). This receptor was taken from a woman between 50 and 59 years old who had recovered from COVID-19. The CDR3 DNA reads as TGTGCCAGCAGCGGGGGGACTAGCGGCACAGATACGCAGTATTTT. It specifies CASSGGTSGTDTQYF.